This T cell receptor beta chain derives from a study of cytomegalovirus exposure and HLA in healthy donors. General observations from the study: Presence/absence analyses supposed approximately even sequencing depth among donors. About 87% or about 30% of the time was how often most TCR beta V segments were productive, according to an earlier analysis.

This CDR3 is 14 amino acids long. CDR1 is MNHEY and CDR2 is SMNVEV in the germline V gene (reference sequence). The germline V and J ends were trimmed by 7 bases and 6 bases, with 16 bases remaining between them. This clone was counted only a few times. What it binds is not known. PCR amplification relied on 60 Vbeta primers (plus 13 Jbeta primers). Profiling relied on immunoSEQ multiplex PCR, and the TCRdb table lists in-frame clones only, not all of them. The table records nearly 110,000 clones, 82% of them present only once. This rearrangement joins TRBV27 to TRBJ1-5; possibly TRBD1 for D (6 bases). The sequence was collected from a man in his thirties or forties in good health and CMV-seropositive. The specimen was PBMCs. The DNA for the CDR3 is TGTGCCAGCACCTTAACTGGGGGCGGTCAGCCCCAGCATTTT. Protein product: CASTLTGGGQPQHF.